This TCR beta chain was recorded in a study of response to subunit inactivated influenza vaccine. Study findings and constraints: T cells newly recruited by each seasonal influenza vaccination are few, the authors suggested.

TCRdb passed the RT-PCR reads through MiXCR, listing each CDR3 protein once. The table shows some 640,000 distinct CDR3 sequences, with around 13% occurring only once. This clonotype has a handful of counts. Its antigen remains unidentified. Trimming took off 3 bases at V and 8 bases at J, with 13 bases between the two ends. CDR3 length equals 13 residues. Germline V gene lookup returns CDR1 ENHRY and CDR2 SYGVKD. This receptor was taken from a man over 45 who received an inactivated influenza vaccine. This sequence joins TRBV10-3 and TRBJ1-2, with a possible D match to TRBD1 (6 bases). The sample here was PBMCs from blood, taken less than 15 days before vaccination. The CDR3 DNA is TGTGCCATCAGTGAACAGGGTTCAGGCGGCTACACCTTC. It yields the protein CAISEQGSGGYTF.